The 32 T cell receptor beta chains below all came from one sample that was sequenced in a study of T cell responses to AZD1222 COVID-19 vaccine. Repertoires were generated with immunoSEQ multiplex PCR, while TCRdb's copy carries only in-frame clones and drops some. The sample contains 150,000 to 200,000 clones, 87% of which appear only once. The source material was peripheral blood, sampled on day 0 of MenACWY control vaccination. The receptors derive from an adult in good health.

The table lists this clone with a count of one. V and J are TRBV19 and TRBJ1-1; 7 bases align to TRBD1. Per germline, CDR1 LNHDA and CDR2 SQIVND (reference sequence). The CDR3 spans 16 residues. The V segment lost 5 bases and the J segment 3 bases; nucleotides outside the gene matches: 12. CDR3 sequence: CASSLTTGWGYTEAFF. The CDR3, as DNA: TGTGCCAGTAGTTTGACGACAGGGTGGGGGTACACTGAAGCTTTCTTT.

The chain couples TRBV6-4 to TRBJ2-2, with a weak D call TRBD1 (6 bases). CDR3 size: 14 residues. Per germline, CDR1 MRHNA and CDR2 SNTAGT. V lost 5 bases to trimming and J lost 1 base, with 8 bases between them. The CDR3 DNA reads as TGTGCCAGCAGTCCCAGGGGGAACACCGGGGAGCTGTTTTTT. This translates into CASSPRGNTGELFF.

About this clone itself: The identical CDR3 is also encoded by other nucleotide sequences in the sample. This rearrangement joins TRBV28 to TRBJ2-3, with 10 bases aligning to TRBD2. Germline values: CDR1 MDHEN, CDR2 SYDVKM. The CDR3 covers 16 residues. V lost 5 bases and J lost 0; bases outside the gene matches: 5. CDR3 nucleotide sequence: TGTGCCAGCAGTCCGTGGACTAGCGGAAGCACAGATACGCAGTATTTT. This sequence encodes CASSPWTSGSTDTQYF.

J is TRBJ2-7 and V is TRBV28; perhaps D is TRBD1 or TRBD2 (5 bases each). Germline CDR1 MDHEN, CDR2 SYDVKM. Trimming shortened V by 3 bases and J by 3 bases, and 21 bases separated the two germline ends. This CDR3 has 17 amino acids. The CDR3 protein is CASSFLGAGGMDYEQYF. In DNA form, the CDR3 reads TGTGCCAGCAGTTTTCTCGGGGCTGGGGGTATGGACTACGAGCAGTACTTC. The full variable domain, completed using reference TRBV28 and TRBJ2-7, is DVKVTQSSRYLVKRTGEKVFLECVQDMDHENMFWYRQDPGLGLRLIYFSYDVKMKEKGDIPEGYSVSREKKERFSLILESASTNQTSMYLCASSFLGAGGMDYEQYFGPGTRLTVT.

The DNA for the CDR3 is TGTGCCTGTGAGGGCCTTTGGGTGCCACGAGGTCATGGCTACACCTTC. Translated: CACEGLWVPRGHGYTF. The V and J genes are TRBV30 and TRBJ1-2; D not resolved. Germline assignment: CDR1 GTSNPN and CDR2 SVGIG (reference sequence). There are 16 residues in the CDR3. Trimming took off 6 bases at V and 6 bases at J, with 26 bases between the two ends.

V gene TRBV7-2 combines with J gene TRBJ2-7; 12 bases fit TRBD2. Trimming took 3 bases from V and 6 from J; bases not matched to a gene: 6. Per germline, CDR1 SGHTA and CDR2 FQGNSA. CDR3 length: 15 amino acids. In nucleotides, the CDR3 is TGTGCCAGCAGCTTGCTAGCGGGGGGGCCTGCCGAGCAGTACTTC. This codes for CASSLLAGGPAEQYF.

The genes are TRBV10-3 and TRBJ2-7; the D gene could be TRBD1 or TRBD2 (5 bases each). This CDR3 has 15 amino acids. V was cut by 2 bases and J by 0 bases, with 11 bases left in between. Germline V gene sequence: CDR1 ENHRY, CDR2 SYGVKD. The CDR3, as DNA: TGTGCCATCAGTGAGAGGGACGCATCCTCCTACGAGCAGTACTTC. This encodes CAISERDASSYEQYF.

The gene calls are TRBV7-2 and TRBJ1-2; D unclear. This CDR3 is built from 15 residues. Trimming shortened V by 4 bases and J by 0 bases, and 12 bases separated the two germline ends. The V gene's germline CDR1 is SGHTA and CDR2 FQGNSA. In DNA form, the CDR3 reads TGTGCCAGCAGCTCTGACCGACCTTCTAACTATGGCTACACCTTC. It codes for CASSSDRPSNYGYTF.

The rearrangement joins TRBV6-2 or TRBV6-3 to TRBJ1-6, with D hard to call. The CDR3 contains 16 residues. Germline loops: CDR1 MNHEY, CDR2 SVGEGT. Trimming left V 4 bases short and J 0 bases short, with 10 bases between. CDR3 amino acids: CASSLVASSYNSPLHF. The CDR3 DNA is TGTGCCAGCAGTTTAGTGGCCAGCTCCTATAATTCACCCCTCCACTTT.

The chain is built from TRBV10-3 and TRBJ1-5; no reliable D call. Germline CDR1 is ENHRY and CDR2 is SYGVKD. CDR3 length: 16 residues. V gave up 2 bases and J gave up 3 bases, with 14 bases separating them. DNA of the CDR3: TGTGCCATCAGTGAGGTGTGCAAATTAACCAATCAGCCCCAGCATTTT. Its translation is CAISEVCKLTNQPQHF.

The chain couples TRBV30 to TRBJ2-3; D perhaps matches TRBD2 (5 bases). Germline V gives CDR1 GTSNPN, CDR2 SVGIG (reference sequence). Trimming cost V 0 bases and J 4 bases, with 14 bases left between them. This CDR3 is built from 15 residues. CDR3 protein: CAWSVGRNGADTQYF. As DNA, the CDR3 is TGTGCCTGGAGTGTAGGGCGAAACGGGGCAGATACGCAGTATTTT.

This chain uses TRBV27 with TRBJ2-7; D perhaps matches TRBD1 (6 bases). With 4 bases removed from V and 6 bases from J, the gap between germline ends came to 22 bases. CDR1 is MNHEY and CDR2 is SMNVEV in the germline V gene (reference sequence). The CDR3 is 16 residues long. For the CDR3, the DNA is TGTGCCAGCAGTTCGCCCCAACAGGGTTTTAGAGGCGAGCAGTACTTC. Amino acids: CASSSPQQGFRGEQYF.

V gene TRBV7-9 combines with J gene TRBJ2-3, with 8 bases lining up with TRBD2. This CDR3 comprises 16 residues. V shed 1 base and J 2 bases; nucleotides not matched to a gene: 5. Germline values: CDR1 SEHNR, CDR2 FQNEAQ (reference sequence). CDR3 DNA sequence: TGTGCCAGCAGCTTAGATCTTAGCGGGAACACAGATACGCAGTATTTT. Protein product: CASSLDLSGNTDTQYF.

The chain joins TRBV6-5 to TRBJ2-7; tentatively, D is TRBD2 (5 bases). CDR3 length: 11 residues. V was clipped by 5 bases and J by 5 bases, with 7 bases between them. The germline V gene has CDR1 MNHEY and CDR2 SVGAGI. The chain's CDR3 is CASSNGDEQYF. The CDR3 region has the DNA TGTGCCAGCAGTAACGGGGACGAGCAGTACTTC.

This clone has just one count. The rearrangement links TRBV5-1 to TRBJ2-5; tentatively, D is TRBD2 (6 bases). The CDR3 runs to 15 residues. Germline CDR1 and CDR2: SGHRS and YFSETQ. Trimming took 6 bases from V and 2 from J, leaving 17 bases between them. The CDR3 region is CASTMAGSFQETQYF. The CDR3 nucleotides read TGCGCCAGCACCATGGCGGGAAGTTTTCAAGAGACCCAGTACTTC. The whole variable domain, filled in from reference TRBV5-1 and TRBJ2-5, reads KAGVTQTPRYLIKTRGQQVTLSCSPISGHRSVSWYQQTPGQGLQFLFEYFSETQRNKGNFPGRFSGRQFSNSRSEMNVSTLELGDSALYLCASTMAGSFQETQYFGPGTRLLVL.

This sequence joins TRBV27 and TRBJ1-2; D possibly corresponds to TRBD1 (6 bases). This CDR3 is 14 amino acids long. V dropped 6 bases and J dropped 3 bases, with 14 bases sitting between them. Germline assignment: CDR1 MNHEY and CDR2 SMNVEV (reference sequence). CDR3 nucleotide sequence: TGTGCCAGCAGACCTACAGGGTTCCACTATGGCTACACCTTC. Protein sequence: CASRPTGFHYGYTF.

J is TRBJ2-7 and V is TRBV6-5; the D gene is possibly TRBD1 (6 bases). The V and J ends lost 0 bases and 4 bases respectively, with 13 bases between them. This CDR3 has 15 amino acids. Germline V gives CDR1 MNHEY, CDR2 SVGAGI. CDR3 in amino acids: CASSYSTGHLYEQYF. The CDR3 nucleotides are TGTGCCAGCAGTTACTCGACGGGACACCTATACGAGCAGTACTTC.

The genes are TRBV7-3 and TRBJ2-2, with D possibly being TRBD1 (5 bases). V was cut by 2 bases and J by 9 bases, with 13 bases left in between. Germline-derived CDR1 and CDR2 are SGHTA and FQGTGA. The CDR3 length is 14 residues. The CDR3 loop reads CASSLLTERRELFF. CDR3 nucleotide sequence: TGTGCCAGCAGCTTATTGACAGAGAGGCGGGAGCTGTTTTTT.

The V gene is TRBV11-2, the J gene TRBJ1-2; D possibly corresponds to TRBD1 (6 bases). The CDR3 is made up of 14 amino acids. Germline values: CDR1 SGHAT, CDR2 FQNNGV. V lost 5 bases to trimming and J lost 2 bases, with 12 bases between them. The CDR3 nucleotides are TGTGCCAGCAGCCGGACAGATGGGAACTATGGCTACACCTTC. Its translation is CASSRTDGNYGYTF.

The CDR3 region is CASSLAGAGNIQYF. CDR3 bases: TGTGCCAGCAGCTTAGCCGGAGCTGGAAACATTCAGTACTTC. This chain links TRBV7-2 with TRBJ2-4, with D unclear. Looked up from germline, CDR1 is SGHTA and CDR2 is FQGNSA. Trimming pared 0 bases from V and 6 bases from J, leaving 9 bases between. The CDR3 has 14 residues.

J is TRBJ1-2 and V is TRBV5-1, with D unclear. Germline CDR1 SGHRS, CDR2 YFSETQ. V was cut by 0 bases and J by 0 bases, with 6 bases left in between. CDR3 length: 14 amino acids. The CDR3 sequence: CASSLETPNYGYTF. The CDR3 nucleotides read TGCGCCAGCAGCTTGGAAACACCTAACTATGGCTACACCTTC.

This CDR3 reads CATSTARGDTQYF. The CDR3 DNA sequence: TGTGCCACCAGCACCGCCCGGGGGGATACGCAGTATTTT. The rearrangement uses TRBV15 and TRBJ2-3; D perhaps matches TRBD2 (6 bases). V was pared by 4 bases and J by 6 bases, with 11 bases between. Per germline, CDR1 LNHNV and CDR2 YYDKDF (reference sequence). CDR3 length equals 13 residues. The variable domain in full, with the rest retrieved from reference TRBV15 and TRBJ2-3, is DAMVIQNPRYQVTQFGKPVTLSCSQTLNHNVMYWYQQKSSQAPKLLFHYYDKDFNNEADTPDNFQSRRPNTSFCFLDIRSPGLGDTAMYLCATSTARGDTQYFGPGTRLTVL.

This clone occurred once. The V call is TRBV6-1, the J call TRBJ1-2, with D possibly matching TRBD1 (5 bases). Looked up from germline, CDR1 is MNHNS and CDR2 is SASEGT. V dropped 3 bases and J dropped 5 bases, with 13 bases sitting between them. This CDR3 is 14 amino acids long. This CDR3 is CASSDPGLGYGYTF. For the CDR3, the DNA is TGTGCCAGCAGTGATCCGGGGCTCGGGTATGGCTACACCTTC.

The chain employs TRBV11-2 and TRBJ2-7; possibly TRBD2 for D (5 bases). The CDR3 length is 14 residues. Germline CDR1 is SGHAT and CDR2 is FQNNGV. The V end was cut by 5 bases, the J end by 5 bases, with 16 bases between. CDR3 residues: CASSMSTVGNEQYF. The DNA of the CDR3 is TGTGCCAGCAGCATGTCCACGGTCGGGAACGAGCAGTACTTC.

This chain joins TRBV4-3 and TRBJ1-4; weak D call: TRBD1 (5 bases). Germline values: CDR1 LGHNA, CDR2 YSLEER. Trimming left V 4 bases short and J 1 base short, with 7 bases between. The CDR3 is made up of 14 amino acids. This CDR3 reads CASSRDQTNEKLFF. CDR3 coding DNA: TGCGCCAGCAGCCGGGACCAAACTAATGAAAAACTGTTTTTT.

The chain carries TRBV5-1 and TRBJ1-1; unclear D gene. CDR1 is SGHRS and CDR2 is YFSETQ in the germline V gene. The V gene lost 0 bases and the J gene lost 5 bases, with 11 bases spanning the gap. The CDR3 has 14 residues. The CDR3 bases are TGCGCCAGCAGCTTGGGAGGGATTGGTACTGAAGCTTTCTTT. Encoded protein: CASSLGGIGTEAFF.

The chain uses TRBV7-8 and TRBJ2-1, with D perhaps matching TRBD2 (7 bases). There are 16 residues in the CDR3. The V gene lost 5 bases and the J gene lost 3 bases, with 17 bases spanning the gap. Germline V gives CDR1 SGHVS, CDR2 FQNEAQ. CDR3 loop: CASSRGAGAGYNEQFF. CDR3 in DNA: TGTGCCAGCAGCCGCGGGGCGGGGGCAGGCTACAATGAGCAGTTCTTC.

For the CDR3, the DNA is TGTGCCACCAGCAGAGCGGCTAGCGGGGGGAACACAGATACGCAGTATTTT. Protein product: CATSRAASGGNTDTQYF. This chain links TRBV15 with TRBJ2-3; TRBD2 matches at 11 bases. The CDR3 runs 17 residues. J was trimmed by 2 bases and V by 1 base; bases with no gene match: 5. The germline V gene has CDR1 LNHNV and CDR2 YYDKDF (reference sequence).

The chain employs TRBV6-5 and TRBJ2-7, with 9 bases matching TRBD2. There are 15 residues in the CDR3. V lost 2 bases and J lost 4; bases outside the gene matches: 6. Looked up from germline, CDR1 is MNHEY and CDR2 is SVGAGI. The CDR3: CASSYPPSGKYEQYF. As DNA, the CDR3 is TGTGCCAGCAGTTACCCCCCTAGCGGGAAATACGAGCAGTACTTC.

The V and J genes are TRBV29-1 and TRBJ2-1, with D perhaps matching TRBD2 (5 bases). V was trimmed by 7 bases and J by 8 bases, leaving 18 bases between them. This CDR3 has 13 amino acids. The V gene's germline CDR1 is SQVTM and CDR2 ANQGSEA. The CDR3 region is CSAGPSSGDEQFF. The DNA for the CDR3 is TGCAGCGCGGGTCCATCAAGCGGCGATGAGCAGTTCTTC.

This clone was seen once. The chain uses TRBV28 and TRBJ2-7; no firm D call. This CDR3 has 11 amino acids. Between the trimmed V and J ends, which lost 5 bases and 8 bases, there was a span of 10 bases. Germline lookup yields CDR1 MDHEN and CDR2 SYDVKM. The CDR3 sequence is CASSGTTQQYF. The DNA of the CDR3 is TGTGCCAGCAGTGGCACAACTCAGCAGTACTTC.

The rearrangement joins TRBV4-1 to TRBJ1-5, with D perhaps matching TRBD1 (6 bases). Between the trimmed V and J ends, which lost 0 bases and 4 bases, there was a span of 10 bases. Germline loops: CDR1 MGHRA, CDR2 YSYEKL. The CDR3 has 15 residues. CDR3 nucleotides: TGCGCCAGCAGCCAAGAGGGGGCGAGGAATCAGCCCCAGCATTTT. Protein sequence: CASSQEGARNQPQHF.